This T cell receptor (beta chain) was profiled in a study of shared clonotypes between healthy human individuals. Evenly divided among several immunoSEQ plates was the genomic DNA of each subset. Only in-frame clones appear in the TCRdb table, and some are missing; sequencing was by immunoSEQ multiplex PCR. The profile covers about 1 million clones, with 60% to 80% appearing a single time and approximately 1.5% taken by the ten largest. Study results and limitations: Researchers sampled only blood; tissue repertoires likely differ. The generation probabilities recorded for non-shared clonotypes fell below those of clonotypes shared by all four donors.

In the case of this clone: Its matching antigen is unknown.

The germline CDR1 and CDR2 sequences are MNHNY and SVGAGI (reference sequence). CDR3 length equals 14 residues. Trimming shortened V by 7 bases and J by 0 bases, and 10 bases separated the two germline ends. Study donors comprised healthy, HIV-negative adults devoid of recent acute infection or vaccination. Sequenced: memory CD4+ T cells sorted from blood. Subset here: CD45RA-negative fraction. The chain recombines TRBV6-6 with TRBJ1-5; D is unclear. This TCR was recovered from a young man in good health. The CDR3 DNA follows: TGTGCCAGCATTTTATCGGATAGCAATCAGCCCCAGCATTTT. This gives the protein CASILSDSNQPQHF.